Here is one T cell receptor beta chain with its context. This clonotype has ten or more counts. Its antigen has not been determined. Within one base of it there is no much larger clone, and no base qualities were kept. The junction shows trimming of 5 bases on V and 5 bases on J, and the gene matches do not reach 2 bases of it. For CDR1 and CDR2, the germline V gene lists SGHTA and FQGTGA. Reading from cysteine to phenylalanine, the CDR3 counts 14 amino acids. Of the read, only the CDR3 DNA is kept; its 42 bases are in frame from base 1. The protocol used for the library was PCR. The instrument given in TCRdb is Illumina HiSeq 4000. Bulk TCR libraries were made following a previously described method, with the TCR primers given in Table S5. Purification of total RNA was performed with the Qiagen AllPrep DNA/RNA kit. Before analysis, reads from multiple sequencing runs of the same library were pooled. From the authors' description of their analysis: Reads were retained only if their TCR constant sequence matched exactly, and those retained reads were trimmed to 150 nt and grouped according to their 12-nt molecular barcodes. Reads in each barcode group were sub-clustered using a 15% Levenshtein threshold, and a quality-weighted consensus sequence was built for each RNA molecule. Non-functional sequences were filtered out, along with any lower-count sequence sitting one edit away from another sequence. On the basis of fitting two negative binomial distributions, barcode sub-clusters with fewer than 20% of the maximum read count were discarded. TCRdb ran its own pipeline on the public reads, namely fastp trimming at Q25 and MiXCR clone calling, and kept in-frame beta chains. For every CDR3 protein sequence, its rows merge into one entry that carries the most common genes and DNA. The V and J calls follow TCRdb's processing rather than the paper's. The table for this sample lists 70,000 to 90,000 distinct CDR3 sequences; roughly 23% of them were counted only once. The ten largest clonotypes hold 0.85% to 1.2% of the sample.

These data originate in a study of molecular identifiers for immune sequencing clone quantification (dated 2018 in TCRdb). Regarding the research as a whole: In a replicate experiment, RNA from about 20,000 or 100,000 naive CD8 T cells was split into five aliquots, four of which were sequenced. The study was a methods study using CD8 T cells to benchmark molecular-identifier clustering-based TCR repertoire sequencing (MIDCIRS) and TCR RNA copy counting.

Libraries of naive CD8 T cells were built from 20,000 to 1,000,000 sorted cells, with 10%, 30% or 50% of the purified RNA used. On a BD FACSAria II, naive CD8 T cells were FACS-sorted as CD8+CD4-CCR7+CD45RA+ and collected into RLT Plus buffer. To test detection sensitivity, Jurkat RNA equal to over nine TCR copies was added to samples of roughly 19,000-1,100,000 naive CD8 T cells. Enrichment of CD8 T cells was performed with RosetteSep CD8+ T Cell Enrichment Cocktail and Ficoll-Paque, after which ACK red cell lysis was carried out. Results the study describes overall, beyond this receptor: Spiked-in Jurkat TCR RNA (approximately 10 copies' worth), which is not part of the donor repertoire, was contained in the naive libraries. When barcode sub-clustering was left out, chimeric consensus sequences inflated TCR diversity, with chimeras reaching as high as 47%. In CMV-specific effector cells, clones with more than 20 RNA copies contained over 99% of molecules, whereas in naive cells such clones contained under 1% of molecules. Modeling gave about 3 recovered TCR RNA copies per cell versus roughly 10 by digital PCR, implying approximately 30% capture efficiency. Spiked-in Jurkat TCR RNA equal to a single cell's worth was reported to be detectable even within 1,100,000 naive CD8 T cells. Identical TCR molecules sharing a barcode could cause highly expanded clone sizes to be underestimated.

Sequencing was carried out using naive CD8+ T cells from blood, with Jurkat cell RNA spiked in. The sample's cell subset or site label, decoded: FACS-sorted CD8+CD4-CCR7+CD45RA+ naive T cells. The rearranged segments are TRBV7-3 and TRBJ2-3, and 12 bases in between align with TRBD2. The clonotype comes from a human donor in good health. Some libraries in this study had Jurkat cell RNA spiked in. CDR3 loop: CASSPGLAGDTQYF. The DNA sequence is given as TGTGCCAGCAGCCCGGGACTAGCGGGAGATACGCAGTATTTT.